The 32 T cell receptor beta chains given below trace back to one sample, sequenced in a study of T cell responses to AZD1222 COVID-19 vaccine. The assay was immunoSEQ multiplex PCR, and TCRdb's table has in-frame clones only and misses some. The sample has about 120,000 clones; roughly 92% are singletons. Specimen: peripheral blood, collected 28 days after the second AZD1222 dose. The receptors derive from an adult who received the AZD1222 COVID-19 vaccine.

The chain joins TRBV6-4 to TRBJ1-5, with 7 bases identical to TRBD1. The CDR3 has 13 amino acids. The V gene's germline CDR1 is MRHNA and CDR2 SNTAGT. The V segment lost 9 bases and the J segment 3 bases; nucleotides outside the gene matches: 5. CDR3 in amino acids: CARRRGPNQPQHF. The CDR3 bases are TGTGCCAGGAGAAGGGGGCCCAATCAGCCCCAGCATTTT.

The J gene is TRBJ1-2, the V gene TRBV24-1; TRBD1 matches 9 bases. There are 19 residues in the CDR3. Germline values: CDR1 KGHDR, CDR2 SFDVKD. V was pared by 3 bases and J by 8 bases, with 21 bases of the junction left unmatched. CDR3 sequence (DNA): TGTGCCACCAGTGATCCCGCATTCGTCGGACAGGGGATTTCTGGGGGCTACACCTTC. Protein sequence: CATSDPAFVGQGISGGYTF.

The V call is TRBV11-2, the J call TRBJ1-5; TRBD1 agrees at 7 bases. CDR3 size: 13 residues. The V and J ends lost 6 bases and 4 bases, in that order; junction bases with no gene match: 3. Looked up from germline, CDR1 is SGHAT and CDR2 is FQNNGV. CDR3 protein: CASSLGQNQPQHF. CDR3 in DNA: TGTGCCAGCAGTTTGGGACAGAATCAGCCCCAGCATTTT. The whole variable domain, filled in from reference TRBV11-2 and TRBJ1-5, reads EAGVAQSPRYKIIEKRQSVAFWCNPISGHATLYWYQQILGQGPKLLIQFQNNGVVDDSQLPKDRFSAERLKGVDSTLKIQPAKLEDSAVYLCASSLGQNQPQHFGDGTRLSIL.

CDR3 DNA: TGTGCCAGCAGCGTAGAACCCGGGACAGGGGGTCAGCCCCAGCATTTT. Its protein is CASSVEPGTGGQPQHF. The J gene is TRBJ1-5, the V gene TRBV9; 11 nucleotides agree with TRBD1. This CDR3 region has 16 residues. The ends lost 0 bases at V and 6 bases at J; junction bases unmatched: 5. Germline CDR1 reads SGDLS; CDR2 reads YYNGEE.

This rearrangement joins TRBV28 to TRBJ2-7, with a weak D call TRBD1 (6 bases). The CDR3 length is 12 residues. Trimming cost V 5 bases and J 3 bases, with 8 bases left between them. CDR1 MDHEN and CDR2 SYDVKM come from the germline V gene. CDR3 region: CASSPQGYEQYF. CDR3 sequence (DNA): TGTGCCAGCAGTCCACAGGGCTACGAGCAGTACTTC.

The rearrangement joins TRBV7-3 to TRBJ1-6; D call uncertain. The CDR3 is 13 amino acids. Germline values: CDR1 SGHTA, CDR2 FQGTGA. Trimming stripped 6 bases from V and 6 bases from J, with 9 bases between. CDR3 in amino acids: CASSSEFNSPLHF. Here the CDR3 DNA reads TGTGCCAGCAGTTCAGAATTTAATTCACCCCTCCACTTT.

The chain joins TRBV7-6 to TRBJ2-1; D unclear. Trimming removed 5 bases at V and 0 bases at J, with 14 bases between. Germline V lookup: CDR1 SGHVS, CDR2 FNYEAQ. The CDR3 totals 16 residues. CDR3 coding DNA: TGTGCCAGCAGCGGGTACGGTGAGAGCTCCTACAATGAGCAGTTCTTC. As protein: CASSGYGESSYNEQFF.

The gene calls are TRBV9 and TRBJ2-5; 14 bases align to TRBD2. Germline V CDR1 and CDR2: SGDLS, YYNGEE. Unmatched junction bases numbered 8, after V lost 4 bases and J lost 0 bases. CDR3 length: 18 amino acids. The CDR3 bases are TGTGCCAGCAGCTCCCGGACTAGCGGGAGGCCCAACCAAGAGACCCAGTACTTC. Amino acid sequence: CASSSRTSGRPNQETQYF.

V and J are TRBV3-1 (or the pseudogene TRBV3-2) and TRBJ2-2, with D possibly being TRBD1 or TRBD2 (5 bases each). CDR1 is LGHDT, CDR2 YNNKEL, per germline (reference sequence). V lost 6 bases and J 5 bases, leaving 7 bases between the germline ends. This CDR3 is 12 amino acids long. Here the CDR3 DNA reads TGTGCCAGCAGTTGGGGGACCGGGGAGCTGTTTTTT. Translation: CASSWGTGELFF.

V usage is TRBV19 and J usage is TRBJ2-1; 8 positions agree with TRBD1. Trimming removed 4 bases from V and 3 bases from J; junction bases left unmatched: 5. The CDR3 has 15 amino acids. Germline values: CDR1 LNHDA, CDR2 SQIVND (reference sequence). The CDR3 DNA is TGTGCCAGTAGTACGGGACAGGCGTTCTACAATGAGCAGTTCTTC. Its translation: CASSTGQAFYNEQFF.

V and J are TRBV6-4 and TRBJ2-5, with D perhaps TRBD2 (5 bases). Germline lookup yields CDR1 MRHNA and CDR2 SNTAGT. The CDR3 covers 13 residues. Trimming pared 3 bases from V and 3 bases from J, leaving 8 bases between. The chain's CDR3 is CASSEEAEETQYF. In DNA, the CDR3 is TGTGCCAGCAGTGAGGAGGCAGAAGAGACCCAGTACTTC.

The sample holds a few counts of this clone. This chain joins TRBV19 and TRBJ1-4; D call uncertain. V gave up 4 bases and J gave up 10 bases, with 10 bases separating them. CDR3 length equals 12 residues. CDR1 and CDR2 from the germline V gene are LNHDA and SQIVND (reference sequence). CDR3 sequence (DNA): TGTGCCAGTAGTACGACTCTCGGAAAACTGTTTTTT. Its translation is CASSTTLGKLFF. The full variable domain, with the rest looked up from reference TRBV19 and TRBJ1-4, is DGGITQSPKYLFRKEGQNVTLSCEQNLNHDAMYWYRQDPGQGLRLIYYSQIVNDFQKGDIAEGYSVSREKKESFPLTVTSAQKNPTAFYLCASSTTLGKLFFGSGTQLSVL.

The rearrangement uses TRBV28 and TRBJ1-2; the D is unclear. V was clipped by 6 bases and J by 1 base, with 6 bases between them. This CDR3 spans 12 amino acids. Germline V gene data show CDR1 as MDHEN and CDR2 as SYDVKM. The CDR3 DNA is TGTGCCAGCAGCCCCCTTAACTATGGCTACACCTTC. It encodes CASSPLNYGYTF.

The chain recombines TRBV7-9 with TRBJ1-6; D uncertain. V gave up 0 bases and J gave up 13 bases, with 10 bases separating them. Germline V gene sequence: CDR1 SEHNR, CDR2 FQNEAQ (reference sequence). CDR3 size: 13 residues. The CDR3 bases are TGTGCCAGCAGCTTAGCGCAGGAAACGCCCCTCCACTTT. Translated: CASSLAQETPLHF.

This chain connects TRBV3-1 (or the pseudogene TRBV3-2) to TRBJ1-1; 7 bases are shared with TRBD1. This CDR3 spans 15 amino acids. With V trimmed by 5 bases and J by 7 bases, 13 bases remained unmatched. Germline V CDR1 and CDR2: LGHDT, YNNKEL (reference sequence). CDR3 amino acids: CASSTRWRGLGEAFF. The CDR3 DNA follows: TGTGCCAGCAGCACGCGTTGGAGGGGGCTAGGTGAAGCTTTCTTT.

This chain uses TRBV19 with TRBJ2-7; D perhaps matches TRBD1 (6 bases). Trimming pared 3 bases from V and 7 bases from J, leaving 16 bases between. This CDR3 has 14 residues. Germline values: CDR1 LNHDA, CDR2 SQIVND (reference sequence). This chain's CDR3 is CASSMGALTGEQYF. CDR3 DNA: TGTGCCAGTAGTATGGGGGCACTAACGGGGGAGCAGTACTTC.

The chain combines TRBV19 with TRBJ1-2; unclear D gene. This CDR3 contains 12 residues. V lost 6 bases and J lost 4, with 9 bases in between. Germline loops: CDR1 LNHDA, CDR2 SQIVND (reference sequence). CDR3 sequence reads: CASRSESYGYTF. CDR3 coding DNA: TGTGCCAGTAGGTCAGAGTCCTATGGCTACACCTTC.

The rearrangement uses TRBV3-1 (or the pseudogene TRBV3-2) and TRBJ1-3; the D gene is possibly TRBD1 (5 bases). CDR1 and CDR2 (germline): LGHDT, YNNKEL (reference sequence). Trimming removed 4 bases from V and 0 bases from J, with 13 bases in between. CDR3 size: 16 residues. For the CDR3, the DNA is TGTGCCAGCAGCCCTTTCGGGGCTCCCTCTGGAAACACCATATATTTT. Protein product: CASSPFGAPSGNTIYF.

The CDR3 loop reads CATSDSGSAYGYTF. The CDR3 DNA is TGTGCCACCAGTGATTCAGGGTCCGCTTATGGCTACACCTTC. J is TRBJ1-2 and V is TRBV24-1, with D perhaps TRBD1 (5 bases). The CDR3 spans 14 residues. V lost 2 bases and J lost 5, with 11 bases in between. CDR1 is KGHDR and CDR2 is SFDVKD in the germline V gene.

In DNA, the CDR3 is TGTGCCAGCAGTTCCCCGGGTCATAGCAATCAGCCCCAGCATTTT. Protein sequence: CASSSPGHSNQPQHF. V is TRBV28 and J is TRBJ1-5; D is unresolved. V shed 4 bases and J shed 0 bases, with 10 bases lying between them. The CDR3 covers 15 residues. In germline, CDR1 is MDHEN, CDR2 SYDVKM.

The chain combines TRBV27 with TRBJ2-7, with 11 bases aligning to TRBD2. With 3 bases clipped from V and 11 bases from J, the junction kept 9 bases outside the gene matches. Germline V gives CDR1 MNHEY, CDR2 SMNVEV (reference sequence). The CDR3 has 14 amino acids. Written as DNA, the CDR3 is TGTGCCAGCAGTTTGGGGACTAGCGGTCCGGGGGAGTACTTC. This codes for CASSLGTSGPGEYF.

The rearrangement joins TRBV2 to TRBJ1-5, with TRBD1 as a possible D gene (5 bases). The V end lost 11 bases, the J end lost 5 bases, and 19 bases lay between the germline ends. CDR3 length: 14 amino acids. Germline V lookup: CDR1 SNHLY, CDR2 FYNNEI. CDR3 amino acids: CAPRGWHLHQPQHF. The CDR3 region has the DNA TGTGCCCCCCGGGGGTGGCATCTGCATCAGCCCCAGCATTTT.

The chain couples TRBV2 to TRBJ2-7; TRBD2 might be the D (5 bases). V was clipped by 3 bases and J by 7 bases, with 16 bases between them. The CDR3 sequence is 14 residues long. Germline V gives CDR1 SNHLY, CDR2 FYNNEI. The CDR3 coding sequence is TGTGCCAGCAGTGATGGACGGGATTTTAGGGAGCAGTACTTC. Protein sequence: CASSDGRDFREQYF.

The chain joins TRBV5-3 to TRBJ2-2; 7 bases line up with TRBD1. Being an ORF, TRBV5-3 has a function that is uncertain. The CDR3 length is 18 residues. V lost 3 bases to trimming and J lost 0 bases; unmatched junction nucleotides: 11. The CDR3 nucleotides read TGTGCCAGAAGCTCGTGCCCACCGGGACAGTCGAACACCGGGGAGCTGTTTTTT. Its translation is CARSSCPPGQSNTGELFF.

This clone was observed a single time. The rearrangement links TRBV7-3 to TRBJ2-7; D remains unclear. This CDR3 spans 14 amino acids. V was shortened by 2 bases and J by 3 bases, with 11 bases between the two germline ends. Germline V lookup: CDR1 SGHTA, CDR2 FQGTGA. The CDR3 here is CASSLGGSNYEQYF. CDR3 in DNA: TGTGCCAGCAGCTTAGGTGGCAGCAACTACGAGCAGTACTTC.

This sequence joins TRBV9 and TRBJ2-5; possible D gene TRBD1, 5 bases. The CDR3 covers 14 residues. Germline V gives CDR1 SGDLS, CDR2 YYNGEE. V gave up 0 bases and J gave up 1 base, with 7 bases separating them. CDR3 in DNA: TGTGCCAGCAGCGTAGCGACAGCCCAAGAGACCCAGTACTTC. This sequence encodes CASSVATAQETQYF.

This clone was detected a few times. This chain connects TRBV6-1 to TRBJ1-2, with TRBD1 identical over 8 bases. This CDR3 has 15 residues. CDR1 is MNHNS and CDR2 is SASEGT in the germline V gene. V shed 1 base, J shed 4 bases, and the junction held 5 bases outside the gene matches. The CDR3 is CASSEVGQVSYGYTF. CDR3 coding DNA: TGTGCCAGCAGTGAAGTGGGACAGGTGTCCTATGGCTACACCTTC.

This sequence joins TRBV15 and TRBJ2-7, with TRBD1 matching over 7 bases. The V gene's germline CDR1 is LNHNV and CDR2 YYDKDF (reference sequence). V gave up 6 bases and J gave up 4 bases; unmatched junction bases: 9. CDR3 size: 14 residues. The CDR3, as DNA: TGTGCCACCAGTTTGCTAGACAGGGATTACGAGCAGTACTTC. It is translated as CATSLLDRDYEQYF.

This chain uses TRBV5-4 with TRBJ1-5; D might be TRBD1 (6 bases). V was shortened by 2 bases and J by 4 bases, with 10 bases between the two germline ends. Germline lookup yields CDR1 SGHNT and CDR2 YYREEE (reference sequence). The CDR3 runs 14 residues. The CDR3 DNA reads as TGTGCCAGCAGCTTCGGGGGGGCGAATCAGCCCCAGCATTTT. Protein product: CASSFGGANQPQHF.

The chain recombines TRBV19 with TRBJ2-2; 9 nucleotides align to TRBD1. Germline V CDR1 and CDR2: LNHDA, SQIVND (reference sequence). The CDR3 covers 16 residues. Trimming took 0 bases from V and 5 from J; bases not matched to a gene: 4. CDR3 sequence reads: CASSIDTGTGTGELFF. The DNA of the CDR3 is TGTGCCAGTAGTATAGATACCGGGACAGGGACCGGGGAGCTGTTTTTT.

V gene TRBV7-6 combines with J gene TRBJ2-1, with TRBD2 identical over 8 bases. The CDR3 runs 16 residues. Germline-derived CDR1 and CDR2 are SGHVS and FNYEAQ. V was pared by 1 base and J by 4 bases, with 6 bases of the junction left unmatched. The CDR3 sequence: CASSLVTSGLYNEQFF. The CDR3 bases are TGTGCCAGCAGCTTAGTAACTAGCGGACTTTACAATGAGCAGTTCTTC. Looking up the rest from reference TRBV7-6 and TRBJ2-1 gives the full variable domain: GAGVSQSPRYKVTKRGQDVALRCDPISGHVSLYWYRQALGQGPEFLTYFNYEAQQDKSGLPNDRFSAERPEGSISTLTIQRTEQRDSAMYRCASSLVTSGLYNEQFFGPGTRLTVL.

The rearrangement uses TRBV6-5 and TRBJ1-5; 7 bases agree with TRBD1. Germline loops: CDR1 MNHEY, CDR2 SVGAGI. Trimming cost V 4 bases and J 4 bases; bases outside gene matches: 4. This CDR3 spans 14 amino acids. This CDR3 reads CASSSSQGNQPQHF. The CDR3 nucleotides are TGTGCCAGCAGTTCGTCACAGGGGAATCAGCCCCAGCATTTT.